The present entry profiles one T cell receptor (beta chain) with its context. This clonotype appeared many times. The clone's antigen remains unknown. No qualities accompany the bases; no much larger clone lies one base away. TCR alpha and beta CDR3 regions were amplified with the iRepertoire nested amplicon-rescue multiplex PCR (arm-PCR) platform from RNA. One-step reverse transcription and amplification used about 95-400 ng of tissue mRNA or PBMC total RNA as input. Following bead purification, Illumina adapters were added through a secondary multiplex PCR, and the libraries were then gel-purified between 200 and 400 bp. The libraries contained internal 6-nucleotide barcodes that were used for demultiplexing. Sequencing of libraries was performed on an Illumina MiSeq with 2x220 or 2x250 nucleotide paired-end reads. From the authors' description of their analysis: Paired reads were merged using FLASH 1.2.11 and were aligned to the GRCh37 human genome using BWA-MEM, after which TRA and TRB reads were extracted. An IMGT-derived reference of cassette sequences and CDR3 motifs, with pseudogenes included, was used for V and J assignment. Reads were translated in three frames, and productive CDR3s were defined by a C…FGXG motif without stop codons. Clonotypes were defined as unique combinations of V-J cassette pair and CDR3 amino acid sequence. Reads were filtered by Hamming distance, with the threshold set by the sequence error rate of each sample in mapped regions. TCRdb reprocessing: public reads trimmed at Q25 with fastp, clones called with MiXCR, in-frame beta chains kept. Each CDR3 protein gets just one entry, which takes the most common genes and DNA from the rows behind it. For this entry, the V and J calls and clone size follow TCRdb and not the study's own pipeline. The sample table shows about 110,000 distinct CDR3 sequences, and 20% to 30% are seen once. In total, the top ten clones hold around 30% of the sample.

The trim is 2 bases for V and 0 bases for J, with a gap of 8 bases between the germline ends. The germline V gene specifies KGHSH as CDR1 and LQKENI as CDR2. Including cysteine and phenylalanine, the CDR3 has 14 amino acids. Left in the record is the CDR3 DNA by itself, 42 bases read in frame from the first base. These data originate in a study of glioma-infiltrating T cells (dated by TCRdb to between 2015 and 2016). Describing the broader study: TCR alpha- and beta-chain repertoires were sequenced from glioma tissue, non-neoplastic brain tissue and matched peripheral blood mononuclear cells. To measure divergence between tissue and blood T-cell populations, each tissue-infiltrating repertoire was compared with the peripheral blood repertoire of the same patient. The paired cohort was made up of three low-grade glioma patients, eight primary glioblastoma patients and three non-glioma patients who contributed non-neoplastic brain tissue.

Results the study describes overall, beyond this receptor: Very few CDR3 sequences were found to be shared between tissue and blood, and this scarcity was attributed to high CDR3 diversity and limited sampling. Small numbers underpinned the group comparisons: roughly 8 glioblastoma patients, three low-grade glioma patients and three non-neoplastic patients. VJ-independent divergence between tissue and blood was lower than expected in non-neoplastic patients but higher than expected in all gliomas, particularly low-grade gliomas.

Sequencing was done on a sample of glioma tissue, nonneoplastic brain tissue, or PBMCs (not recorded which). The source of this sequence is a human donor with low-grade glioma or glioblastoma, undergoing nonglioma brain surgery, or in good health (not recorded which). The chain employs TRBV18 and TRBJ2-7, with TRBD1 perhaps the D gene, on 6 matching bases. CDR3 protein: CASSPMDSSYEQYF. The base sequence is TGTGCCAGCTCACCAATGGACAGCTCCTACGAGCAGTACTTC.